This paragraph covers one TCR beta chain sequence. This clone appeared a few times. Its antigen is currently not known. No clone much larger than this one lies a single base away; base qualities are absent. The data belong to a study of blood T cell repertoires in COVID-19 (dated by TCRdb to about 2020). About the full investigation: The collaborator samples originated in the United States, Italy and Spain and spanned the acute and convalescent phases of COVID-19. The material from the prospective study consisted of cDNA or gDNA derived from T cells, B-cell-depleted T cells, or PBMCs. Deeply sampled blood TCRbeta repertoires from subjects exposed to, actively infected with, or recovered from COVID-19 were included in the dataset. The repertoires were released in a freely available public database intended as a resource for research on the immune response to SARS-CoV-2. The samples were drawn from two sources: the first 160 participants of the ongoing ImmuneRACE study, and over 950 subjects contributed by 6 global collaborators. Nearly every sample came with metadata listing a de-identified subject ID, COVID-19 status, age in years and sex. Where HLA class I and class II types were available, the types were taken from metadata supplied by the sample provider, not from assay-based typing.

The paper as a whole reports these results and caveats: How much clinical and demographic metadata was included differed by source and by participant, and the metadata was provided uncurated.

TCRbeta CDR3 regions were amplified from genomic DNA by means of the immunoSEQ Assay, a bias-controlled multiplex PCR. The original methods were these. The number of nucleated cells in each sample was estimated by amplification of reference gene primers within the assay. Sequence reads were collapsed and filtered to measure the absolute abundance of every unique TCRbeta CDR3 rearrangement. For each sample, productive Simpson clonality was calculated as the square root of Simpson's diversity index across productive rearrangements. TCRdb carries this immuneACCESS record with in-frame sequences only. Its versions omit some clonotypes, under half of them owing to an unresolved V gene in the studies checked, with the rest unexplained. The DNA gave D and trimming, while V, J and clone size come from that table. Recorded for this sample are a few hundred thousand clones; around 86% of them occurred a single time. The ten biggest clones cover 2% to 2.5% of the sample.

CDR1 and CDR2 (MNHEY, SVGEGT) derive from the germline V gene. The V end loses 4 bases and the J end loses 4 bases, and a stretch of 10 bases separates them. The CDR3 starts with the cysteine, ends with the phenylalanine, and has 13 residues. CDR3 DNA only is kept here, 39 bases in frame from base 1. A second Seattle source provided samples from volunteer blood donors who had recovered from COVID-19. The collaborating institutions used their own protocols to collect whole blood in K2EDTA tubes. Collaborator samples were shipped for TCRbeta analysis as frozen whole blood, isolated PBMCs, or DNA extracted from either sample type.

The chain is assembled from TRBV6-2 or TRBV6-3 and TRBJ1-1; possibly the D gene is TRBD1, per 5 matching bases. The receptor was isolated from a man younger than 40 who had recovered from COVID-19. Sequencing was done on a sample of peripheral blood. The CDR3 sequence is CASSLQGGTEAFF. At the DNA level, the sequence is TGTGCCAGCAGTTTGCAGGGTGGCACTGAAGCTTTCTTT.